The 15 T cell receptor beta chains given below trace back to one sample, sequenced in a study of blood T cell repertoires in COVID-19. TCRdb's table, derived via immunoSEQ multiplex PCR, lists solely in-frame clones and lacks some. The table includes about 220,000 clones, 88% detected once. Sample: PBMCs or T cells enriched from blood (not recorded which). The origin of the receptors is a woman between 45 and 65 years old with acute COVID-19.

The chain couples TRBV12-1 to TRBJ2-7; the table's D call, TRBD1, was not checked against the DNA. TRBV12-1 is a recognized pseudogene. CDR3 length: 13 residues. CDR3 region: CASSRPDRDEQYF. The CDR3 DNA reads as TGTGCCAGCAGCCGACCCGACAGGGACGAGCAGTACTTC.

This chain uses TRBV5-1 with TRBJ2-7, with D tentatively TRBD2 (6 bases). The CDR3 has 16 amino acids. In germline, CDR1 is SGHRS, CDR2 YFSETQ. Between the trimmed V and J ends, which lost 0 bases and 6 bases, there was a span of 19 bases. The CDR3 DNA reads TGCGCCAGCAGCTTGGGTTGGGACTGGGCACGGGCCGAGCAGTACTTC. Its protein product is CASSLGWDWARAEQYF.

J is TRBJ1-5 and V is TRBV18; D remains ambiguous. The CDR3 extends over 16 amino acids. Per the germline V gene, CDR1 is KGHSH and CDR2 is LQKENI. V was shortened by 5 bases and J by 0 bases, with 14 bases between the two germline ends. The CDR3 is CASSEREAVSNQPQHF. CDR3 nucleotides: TGTGCCAGCTCAGAACGAGAAGCGGTTAGCAATCAGCCCCAGCATTTT.

The V call is TRBV5-1, the J call TRBJ1-2, with D perhaps matching TRBD1 (6 bases). The germline V gene has CDR1 SGHRS and CDR2 YFSETQ. V was cut by 1 base and J by 5 bases, with 18 bases left in between. The CDR3 loop spans 16 amino acids. This CDR3 reads CASSLSEGGAGYGYTF. In nucleotides, the CDR3 is TGCGCCAGCAGCTTGTCGGAGGGGGGGGCGGGATATGGCTACACCTTC.

This chain connects TRBV4-3 to TRBJ1-4; weak D call: TRBD1 (6 bases). Deletions cut 4 bases from V and 10 bases from J, with 19 bases between. The CDR3 is 15 amino acids. Germline assignment: CDR1 LGHNA and CDR2 YSLEER. CDR3 nucleotides: TGCGCCAGCAGCCGGTCTAGGGGCTTAGGGGGAAAACTGTTTTTT. Translating gives CASSRSRGLGGKLFF.

The chain links TRBV5-6 to TRBJ2-1, with 8 bases lining up with TRBD2. This CDR3 has 14 residues. Per germline, CDR1 SGHDT and CDR2 YYEEEE. V shed 4 bases, J shed 4 bases, and the junction held 4 bases outside the gene matches. The CDR3 DNA is TGTGCCAGCAGCGGGGGCGGGAGGTACAATGAGCAGTTCTTC. Protein product: CASSGGGRYNEQFF.

The rearrangement links TRBV5-1 to TRBJ2-2; maybe TRBD2 (5 bases). This CDR3 is 15 amino acids long. V dropped 2 bases and J dropped 7 bases, with 15 bases sitting between them. Germline V gene data show CDR1 as SGHRS and CDR2 as YFSETQ. The CDR3 region has the DNA TGCGCCAGCAGCTTTCTACAATACGGGATCGGGGAGCTGTTTTTT. Amino acids: CASSFLQYGIGELFF.

The chain joins TRBV7-2 to TRBJ2-3; 8 bases match TRBD2. The CDR3 is 18 amino acids. Germline CDR1 is SGHTA and CDR2 is FQGNSA. V dropped 1 base and J dropped 0; count of bases not matched to a gene: 9. The CDR3 DNA follows: TGTGCCAGCAGCTTAGAGGCCGCGGGAGGTGCTAGCACAGATACGCAGTATTTT. Encoded protein: CASSLEAAGGASTDTQYF.

The chain carries TRBV7-8 and TRBJ2-1; a weak D match, TRBD2 (5 bases). Trimming removed 5 bases from V and 2 bases from J, with 13 bases in between. The CDR3 runs 15 residues. From germline, CDR1 is SGHVS and CDR2 FQNEAQ. CDR3 bases: TGTGCCAGCAGCCCGGACGAGGGTCCCTACAATGAGCAGTTCTTC. Translating it yields CASSPDEGPYNEQFF.

The J gene is TRBJ2-3, the V gene TRBV27; TRBD2 agrees at 7 bases. The junction had 14 bases not matched to a gene; V was cut back by 5 bases and J by 3 bases. CDR3 length: 17 amino acids. The germline gives CDR1 MNHEY, CDR2 SMNVEV (reference sequence). The CDR3 nucleotides are TGTGCCAGCAGTCTCCTCCCGAGGCGGGAGACGACAGATACGCAGTATTTT. Translation gives CASSLLPRRETTDTQYF.

The J gene is TRBJ1-2, the V gene TRBV28; D is uncertain. The length of the CDR3 is 13 residues. The germline V gene has CDR1 MDHEN and CDR2 SYDVKM. Between the trimmed V and J ends, which lost 3 bases and 3 bases, there was a span of 8 bases. The CDR3 DNA reads TGTGCCAGCAGTTTCGCCAGATACTATGGCTACACCTTC. Amino acid sequence: CASSFARYYGYTF.

The chain combines TRBV6-5 with TRBJ2-7; 12 nucleotides align to TRBD1. Germline CDR1 MNHEY, CDR2 SVGAGI. V lost 8 bases, J lost 7 bases, and 9 bases stayed unmatched. CDR3 length: 14 amino acids. This CDR3 reads CASVRDRGRGEQYF. CDR3 sequence (DNA): TGTGCCAGCGTCCGGGACAGGGGGCGGGGGGAGCAGTACTTC.

CDR3 protein: CASSVRNTGELFF. CDR3 coding DNA: TGTGCCAGCAGCGTGCGTAACACCGGGGAGCTGTTTTTT. The chain joins TRBV9 to TRBJ2-2; D is ambiguous. Germline loops: CDR1 SGDLS, CDR2 YYNGEE. The CDR3 is made up of 13 amino acids. V was pared by 2 bases and J by 2 bases, with 4 bases between.

For the CDR3, the DNA is TGTGCCAGCATCCGCCAGGGGGCAGATACGCAGTATTTT. Translated, it gives CASIRQGADTQYF. This sequence joins TRBV28 and TRBJ2-3, with 7 bases fitting TRBD1. This CDR3 comprises 13 residues. V dropped 7 bases and J dropped 4; count of bases not matched to a gene: 5. In germline, CDR1 is MDHEN, CDR2 SYDVKM.

This clone was counted between two and nine times. The J gene is TRBJ2-7, the V gene TRBV5-1; weak D call: TRBD2 (6 bases). CDR1 and CDR2 from the germline V gene are SGHRS and YFSETQ. Trimming pared 4 bases from V and 3 bases from J, leaving 20 bases between. The CDR3 is 16 residues long. CDR3: CASSRNSGRENYEQYF. CDR3 nucleotides: TGCGCCAGCAGCCGTAACAGTGGTCGGGAGAACTACGAGCAGTACTTC.